The 32 T cell receptor beta chains in this list originate from one sample, sequenced in a study of a mutant IDH1 vaccine in newly diagnosed glioma. The table came from immunoSEQ multiplex PCR; TCRdb's copy has only in-frame clones and leaves some out. The sample comprises about 130,000 clones, around three quarters of which are singletons, and about 5.5% rests with the top ten. The time point: week 11, during vaccination. Vaccinated patients received 300 ug of mutant IDH1 20-mer peptide per dose, with topical imiquimod. For these receptors, no antigen is known. Source: PBMCs, taken from a glioma patient whose treatment included an IDH1 peptide vaccine. Receptors were obtained from a middle-aged man with glioma.

There are a few counts of this clone. The genes are TRBV13 and TRBJ1-4; perhaps TRBD1 as D (5 bases). This CDR3 is built from 16 residues. Germline V CDR1 and CDR2: PRHDT, FYEKMQ (reference sequence). V was shortened by 0 bases and J by 8 bases, with 16 bases between the two germline ends. The DNA for the CDR3 is TGTGCCAGCAGCTTAGGCCAGGGACGGCGGCGGGAAAAACTGTTTTTT. Amino acid sequence: CASSLGQGRRREKLFF.

The rearrangement links TRBV7-2 to TRBJ2-2; TRBD2 matches at 11 bases. CDR3 length: 16 amino acids. The ends lost 5 bases at V and 1 base at J; junction bases unmatched: 3. Germline loops: CDR1 SGHTA, CDR2 FQGNSA. The CDR3 spells CASSPTSGRNTGELFF. The CDR3 DNA reads as TGTGCCAGCAGCCCTACTAGCGGGAGGAACACCGGGGAGCTGTTTTTT.

The chain joins TRBV7-2 to TRBJ1-1; tentative D call: TRBD1 (6 bases). This CDR3 region has 18 residues. Deletions cut 0 bases from V and 1 base from J, with 18 bases between. Germline loops: CDR1 SGHTA, CDR2 FQGNSA. The CDR3 DNA sequence: TGTGCCAGCAGCTTAGCGAAGTCGAGGGGGGGTTGGAACACTGAAGCTTTCTTT. Encoded protein: CASSLAKSRGGWNTEAFF.

The CDR3 loop is CASSLAMGGNVVLTF. In DNA form, the CDR3 reads TGCGCCAGCAGCTTGGCCATGGGGGGAAACGTCGTCCTGACTTTC. V gene TRBV5-1 combines with J gene TRBJ2-6; tentatively, D is TRBD2 (6 bases). This CDR3 comprises 15 residues. CDR1 SGHRS and CDR2 YFSETQ come from the germline V gene. With 0 bases removed from V and 12 bases from J, the gap between germline ends came to 16 bases.

The rearrangement uses TRBV28 and TRBJ2-5; a possible D gene is TRBD1 (6 bases). The germline V gene has CDR1 MDHEN and CDR2 SYDVKM. CDR3 length: 13 residues. Trimming removed 6 bases from V and 2 bases from J, with 10 bases in between. CDR3 region: CASRPQGQETQYF. CDR3 in DNA: TGTGCCAGCAGACCTCAGGGGCAAGAGACCCAGTACTTC.

This chain links TRBV7-3 with TRBJ2-2; possibly TRBD1 for D (6 bases). The CDR3 is 15 residues long. V lost 5 bases and J 2 bases, leaving 12 bases between the germline ends. Looked up from germline, CDR1 is SGHTA and CDR2 is FQGTGA. The CDR3 protein is CASSQRGGNTGELFF. DNA of the CDR3: TGTGCCAGCAGCCAAAGAGGGGGTAACACCGGGGAGCTGTTTTTT.

This chain uses TRBV5-6 with TRBJ1-1, with TRBD1 matching over 10 bases. V lost 3 bases and J lost 5; bases outside the gene matches: 7. The CDR3 has 15 amino acids. The germline gives CDR1 SGHDT, CDR2 YYEEEE. CDR3 in amino acids: CASSSRQGAGTEAFF. Here the CDR3 DNA reads TGTGCCAGCAGCTCTCGACAGGGGGCAGGAACTGAAGCTTTCTTT.

V is TRBV5-1 and J is TRBJ2-5, with TRBD2 matching 11 bases. V shed 4 bases, J shed 2 bases, and the junction held 7 bases outside the gene matches. From germline, CDR1 is SGHRS and CDR2 YFSETQ. This CDR3 contains 16 residues. The CDR3 region is CASSPGTSGDQETQYF. The DNA for the CDR3 is TGCGCCAGCAGCCCCGGGACTAGCGGTGATCAAGAGACCCAGTACTTC.

The chain uses TRBV5-4 and TRBJ2-5; 10 positions match TRBD1. The trim removed 4 bases at V and 2 bases at J, leaving 2 bases unmatched. Looked up from germline, CDR1 is SGHNT and CDR2 is YYREEE (reference sequence). The CDR3 covers 14 residues. The CDR3 loop is CASSRDRGQETQYF. CDR3 nucleotides: TGTGCCAGCAGCCGGGACAGGGGACAAGAGACCCAGTACTTC.

CDR3 sequence: CASSQSPSSSGSYEQYF. The CDR3 bases are TGCGCCAGCAGCCAGAGCCCCTCGAGTAGCGGGAGTTACGAGCAGTACTTC. The chain joins TRBV4-3 to TRBJ2-7; TRBD2 agrees at 9 bases. Germline V gene lookup returns CDR1 LGHNA and CDR2 YSLEER. Trimming took 3 bases from V and 4 from J; bases not matched to a gene: 13. This CDR3 is 17 amino acids long.

Only one count was recorded for this clone. CDR3 bases: TGTGCCAGCAGCGCCCTCGGGACCCCCGGCACTGAAGCTTTCTTT. Residues: CASSALGTPGTEAFF. The V and J genes are TRBV9 and TRBJ1-1; weak D call: TRBD1 (5 bases). Between the trimmed V and J ends, which lost 3 bases and 4 bases, there was a span of 16 bases. Germline loops: CDR1 SGDLS, CDR2 YYNGEE. The CDR3 has 15 residues.

The V and J genes are TRBV5-1 and TRBJ2-7; D not resolved. Per the germline V gene, CDR1 is SGHRS and CDR2 is YFSETQ. V was trimmed by 0 bases and J by 0 bases, leaving 10 bases between them. There are 15 residues in the CDR3. The CDR3: CASSLAGSDSYEQYF. CDR3 sequence (DNA): TGCGCCAGCAGCTTGGCGGGCTCAGACTCCTACGAGCAGTACTTC.

The chain joins TRBV30 to TRBJ2-3; 8 bases are shared with TRBD2. Germline V gives CDR1 GTSNPN, CDR2 SVGIG (reference sequence). CDR3 length: 13 amino acids. The CDR3 sequence is CTVASGGTYTQYF. Here the CDR3 DNA reads TGTACTGTCGCCAGCGGGGGAACCTATACGCAGTATTTT.

The chain uses TRBV28 and TRBJ1-2, with 7 positions matching TRBD1. This CDR3 spans 13 amino acids. Germline values: CDR1 MDHEN, CDR2 SYDVKM. The V and J ends lost 5 bases and 8 bases, in that order; junction bases with no gene match: 8. CDR3 residues: CASSLDRIGGYTF. The CDR3 DNA reads TGTGCCAGCAGTCTGGACAGGATCGGCGGCTACACCTTC.

The chain combines TRBV19 with TRBJ2-1; possibly TRBD2 for D (5 bases). Trimming shortened V by 10 bases and J by 8 bases, and 18 bases separated the two germline ends. The germline V gene has CDR1 LNHDA and CDR2 SQIVND (reference sequence). The CDR3 has 13 residues. CDR3 DNA sequence: TGTGCCACCCAGAGGGCTAGACTCGATGAGCAGTTCTTC. Its protein is CATQRARLDEQFF.

This rearrangement joins TRBV18 to TRBJ1-5; maybe TRBD1 (6 bases). CDR3 size: 14 residues. Trimming pared 5 bases from V and 1 base from J, leaving 9 bases between. Germline CDR1 and CDR2: KGHSH and LQKENI. CDR3 sequence reads: CASSDRISNQPQHF. The CDR3, as DNA: TGTGCCAGCTCAGACAGGATCAGCAATCAGCCCCAGCATTTT.

The rearrangement uses TRBV18 and TRBJ1-1; TRBD1 might be the D (6 bases). The CDR3 contains 16 residues. V was cut by 3 bases and J by 0 bases, with 14 bases left in between. CDR1 KGHSH and CDR2 LQKENI come from the germline V gene. DNA for the CDR3: TGTGCCAGCTCACCCCTCGGGAGGGGGGTGAACACTGAAGCTTTCTTT. Protein: CASSPLGRGVNTEAFF.

This clone was found a few times. The rearrangement uses TRBV7-9 and TRBJ1-1; D remains unclear. CDR1 and CDR2 (germline): SEHNR, FQNEAQ (reference sequence). Trimming took off 5 bases at V and 6 bases at J, with 16 bases between the two ends. The CDR3 is 14 residues long. The CDR3 loop is CASSPEPTVAEAFF. In DNA, the CDR3 is TGTGCCAGCAGCCCCGAGCCGACGGTCGCTGAAGCTTTCTTT.

This sequence joins TRBV5-1 and TRBJ2-5; D remains ambiguous. The germline V gene encodes CDR1 SGHRS and CDR2 YFSETQ. This CDR3 is 14 amino acids long. V was pared by 1 base and J by 3 bases, with 10 bases between. CDR3 in amino acids: CASSLSQVKETQYF. The CDR3 bases are TGCGCCAGCAGCTTGTCGCAGGTGAAAGAGACCCAGTACTTC.

This clone was observed a single time. The chain links TRBV29-1 to TRBJ2-4; 9 nucleotides match TRBD2. The J segment lost 11 bases and the V segment lost 1 base, leaving 6 bases of the junction unmatched. This CDR3 spans 13 amino acids. CDR1 and CDR2 (germline): SQVTM, ANQGSEA. CDR3 DNA sequence: TGCAGCGTTGAAGGCTCTAGCGGGGCCCTTCAGTACTTC. This translates into CSVEGSSGALQYF.

This rearrangement joins TRBV27 to TRBJ2-1, with a weak D call TRBD2 (5 bases). The CDR3 length is 16 residues. V was pared by 2 bases and J by 1 base, with 12 bases between. CDR1 MNHEY and CDR2 SMNVEV come from the germline V gene (reference sequence). CDR3 bases: TGTGCCAGCAGTTTACTGGGAGAAGGTTCCTACAATGAGCAGTTCTTC. Protein sequence: CASSLLGEGSYNEQFF.

Only one count was recorded for this clone. The CDR3 DNA reads as TGTGCCAGCAGCCTCAGGGGACTAGCGGGAAACACCGGGGAGCTGTTTTTT. Protein product: CASSLRGLAGNTGELFF. The V call is TRBV7-9, the J call TRBJ2-2; 13 nucleotides agree with TRBD2. The trim removed 5 bases at V and 2 bases at J, leaving 5 bases unmatched. Germline V gene data show CDR1 as SEHNR and CDR2 as FQNEAQ (reference sequence). The CDR3 loop spans 17 amino acids.

The J gene is TRBJ2-5, the V gene TRBV15; 7 positions agree with TRBD1. This CDR3 region has 15 residues. From germline, CDR1 is LNHNV and CDR2 YYDKDF (reference sequence). V shed 5 bases and J 5 bases; nucleotides not matched to a gene: 11. The CDR3 protein is CATSPRGGATETQYF. The CDR3 coding sequence is TGTGCCACCAGCCCTCGAGGGGGCGCAACGGAGACCCAGTACTTC.

The chain combines TRBV11-3 with TRBJ2-7; D may be TRBD2 (6 bases). V was cut by 3 bases and J by 7 bases, with 13 bases left in between. The length of the CDR3 is 13 residues. CDR1 is SGHNT and CDR2 is YENEEA in the germline V gene. This CDR3 reads CASSLGTGAEQYF. Written as DNA, the CDR3 is TGTGCCAGCAGCTTGGGGACTGGTGCTGAGCAGTACTTC. The variable domain in full, completed from reference TRBV11-3 and TRBJ2-7, reads EAGVVQSPRYKIIEKKQPVAFWCNPISGHNTLYWYLQNLGQGPELLIRYENEEAVDDSQLPKDRFSAERLKGVDSTLKIQPAELGDSAVYLCASSLGTGAEQYFGPGTRLTVT.

J is TRBJ1-3 and V is TRBV6-5; a possible D gene is TRBD1 (5 bases). Germline V lookup: CDR1 MNHEY, CDR2 SVGAGI. V dropped 6 bases and J dropped 6 bases, with 15 bases sitting between them. The CDR3 spans 14 residues. CDR3 loop: CASSRQSDANTIYF. The CDR3 nucleotides are TGTGCCAGCAGCCGACAGTCCGACGCAAACACCATATATTTT.

J is TRBJ1-6 and V is TRBV7-2, with a weak D call TRBD1 (5 bases). CDR1 is SGHTA and CDR2 is FQGNSA in the germline V gene. This CDR3 comprises 16 residues. Trimming took 5 bases from V and 9 from J, leaving 20 bases between them. CDR3 residues: CASSPTAGVGGSPLHF. Written as DNA, the CDR3 is TGTGCCAGCAGCCCAACGGCGGGGGTTGGTGGTTCACCCCTCCACTTT.

The chain joins TRBV7-9 to TRBJ2-7, with D perhaps TRBD1 (5 bases). CDR3 length: 13 residues. Germline CDR1 and CDR2: SEHNR and FQNEAQ (reference sequence). V lost 5 bases to trimming and J lost 1 base, with 9 bases between them. CDR3 bases: TGTGCCAGCAGCGAAAGACAGTCCTACGAGCAGTACTTC. Its translation: CASSERQSYEQYF.

The chain employs TRBV4-3 and TRBJ2-2; tentative D call: TRBD2 (5 bases). CDR1 and CDR2 from the germline V gene are LGHNA and YSLEER. This CDR3 region has 16 residues. Trimming cost V 4 bases and J 1 base, with 13 bases left between them. The CDR3 loop is CASSRAVGVNTGELFF. CDR3 DNA sequence: TGCGCCAGCAGCCGGGCGGTCGGGGTGAACACCGGGGAGCTGTTTTTT.

This rearrangement joins TRBV7-3 to TRBJ2-2; 9 positions match TRBD2. This CDR3 spans 18 amino acids. CDR1 SGHTA and CDR2 FQGTGA come from the germline V gene. J lost 4 bases, V lost 3 bases, and 12 bases had no gene match. In nucleotides, the CDR3 is TGTGCCAGCAGCTTGGGACTTGAGACTAGCGGATTCACCGGGGAGCTGTTTTTT. This translates into CASSLGLETSGFTGELFF. The complete variable domain, with remaining parts taken from reference TRBV7-3 and TRBJ2-2, reads GAGVSQTPSNKVTEKGKYVELRCDPISGHTALYWYRQSLGQGPEFLIYFQGTGAADDSGLPNDRFFAVRPEGSVSTLKIQRTERGDSAVYLCASSLGLETSGFTGELFFGEGSRLTVL.

The V and J genes are TRBV7-9 and TRBJ1-1; TRBD1 is a possible D gene (6 bases). Germline assignment: CDR1 SEHNR and CDR2 FQNEAQ (reference sequence). The CDR3 is 14 amino acids. The ends were cut back, 5 bases at V and 7 bases at J, with 17 bases in the middle. The CDR3 DNA reads as TGTGCCAGCAGCACCGGACAGACTACAATTGAAGCTTTCTTT. Translation gives CASSTGQTTIEAFF.

The V gene is TRBV25-1, the J gene TRBJ2-1; 9 nucleotides align to TRBD1. The CDR3 is made up of 14 amino acids. Germline V gives CDR1 MGHDK, CDR2 SYGVNS. J lost 4 bases, V lost 6 bases, and 4 bases had no gene match. The CDR3 DNA follows: TGTGCCAGCAGGGGGGGGACAGGGTACAATGAGCAGTTCTTC. This sequence encodes CASRGGTGYNEQFF. The full variable domain, in which reference TRBV25-1 and TRBJ2-1 provide the parts outside the CDR3, is EADIYQTPRYLVIGTGKKITLECSQTMGHDKMYWYQQDPGMELHLIHYSYGVNSTEKGDLSSESTVSRIRTEHFPLTLESARPSHTSQYLCASRGGTGYNEQFFGPGTRLTVL.

The gene calls are TRBV6-5 and TRBJ2-2, with 11 bases that match TRBD2. The V gene end was trimmed by 0 bases and the J gene end by 6 bases; junction bases not matched to a gene: 0. CDR1 is MNHEY and CDR2 is SVGAGI in the germline V gene. This CDR3 is built from 15 residues. For the CDR3, the DNA is TGTGCCAGCAGTTACTCGGGACTAGCGGCCGGGGAGCTGTTTTTT. Residues: CASSYSGLAAGELFF.